Detailed here is one TCR beta chain. Its antigen is not identified. TCR beta libraries were prepared from cDNA with unique molecular identifiers. TCRdb recomputed calls from the PCR reads with MiXCR, one row per CDR3 protein. The sample includes 800,000 to 950,000 distinct CDR3 sequences, roughly 58% of them seen just once. CDR1 is ENHRY, CDR2 SYGVKD, per germline. This CDR3 comprises 13 residues. Trimming removed 6 bases at V and 1 base at J, with 9 bases between. The data belong to a study of post-analysis software for immune sequencing data. Study conclusions and caveats: Roughly 5 TRBV segments (TRBV5-6, TRBV5-1 and TRBV20-1 among them) occurred more frequently in patients than in controls.

The chain uses TRBV10-3 and TRBJ1-2; weak D call: TRBD1 (5 bases). Sequenced material: blood. The TCR comes from a girl between 5 and 17 years old with multiple sclerosis. As DNA, the CDR3 is TGTGCCATCAGAAGCCAGGGTAACTATGGCTACACCTTC. It translates to CAIRSQGNYGYTF.